The sequence of this TCR beta chain was determined in a study of blood T cell repertoires in COVID-19. Recovered Cohort 3 donors showed two negative PCRs, clearance, or symptom resolution. TCRdb's copy holds only in-frame clones and misses some; the assay was immunoSEQ multiplex PCR. The sample lists roughly 400,000 clones; around 89% were seen once. Sequences were obtained from PBMCs or T cells enriched from blood (not recorded which). This receptor was taken from a young man who had recovered from COVID-19.

CDR3 residues: CASRGTSASYEQYF. In DNA form, the CDR3 reads TGTGCCAGCAGGGGGACTAGCGCTTCCTACGAGCAGTACTTC. This chain connects TRBV2 to TRBJ2-7; 10 positions agree with TRBD2. The CDR3 sequence is 14 residues long. Germline V gene sequence: CDR1 SNHLY, CDR2 FYNNEI. Germline trimming cut 6 bases from V and 1 base from J; bases unmatched to any gene: 3.